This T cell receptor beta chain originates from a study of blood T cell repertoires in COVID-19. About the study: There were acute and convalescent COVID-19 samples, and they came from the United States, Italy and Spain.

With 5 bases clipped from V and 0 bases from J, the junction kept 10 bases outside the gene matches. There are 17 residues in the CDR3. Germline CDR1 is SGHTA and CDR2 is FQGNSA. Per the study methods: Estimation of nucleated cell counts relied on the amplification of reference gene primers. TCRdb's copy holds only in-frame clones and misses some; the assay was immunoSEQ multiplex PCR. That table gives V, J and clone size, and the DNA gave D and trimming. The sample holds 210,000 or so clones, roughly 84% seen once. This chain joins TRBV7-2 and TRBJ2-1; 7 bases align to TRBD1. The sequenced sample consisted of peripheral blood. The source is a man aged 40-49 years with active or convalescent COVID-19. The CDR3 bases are TGTGCCAGCAGCCCCCGTAGGGCAGGGGGCTCCTACAATGAGCAGTTCTTC. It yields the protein CASSPRRAGGSYNEQFF. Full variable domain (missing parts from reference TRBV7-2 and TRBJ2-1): GAGVSQSPSNKVTEKGKDVELRCDPISGHTALYWYRQSLGQGLEFLIYFQGNSAPDKSGLPSDRFSAERTGGSVSTLTIQRTQQEDSAVYLCASSPRRAGGSYNEQFFGPGTRLTVL.